The clone carrying this TCR beta chain was detected ten times or more. As yet, its antigen is unknown. CDR3 length equals 15 residues. The germline CDR1 and CDR2 sequences are SEHNR and FQNEAQ (reference sequence). Unmatched junction bases numbered 3, after V lost 5 bases and J lost 4 bases. The data belong to a study of beta chain features in type 1 diabetes. Study-wide findings and caveats: In these data, an HLA type influence on TCRB rearrangement remained unresolved.

Sequencing targeted expressed TCRB transcripts, as all isolated RNA had been reverse transcribed. The average read count of naive, central memory and regulatory T cell samples was about 3.57 million. Sequencing used immunoSEQ multiplex PCR; TCRdb keeps in-frame clones, though not all of them. This table has around 140,000 clones, about a tenth appearing once. The rearrangement uses TRBV7-9 and TRBJ2-1, with TRBD2 matching 12 bases. The receptor's source is a woman in her thirties or forties in good health. Specimen: central memory CD4+ T cells from blood. The CDR3 protein is CASSAGLAGYNEQFF. The CDR3 region has the DNA TGTGCCAGCAGCGCGGGACTAGCGGGTTACAATGAGCAGTTCTTC.